This T cell receptor (beta chain) appears in the sequencing data of a study of blood T cell repertoires in COVID-19. Sequencing used immunoSEQ multiplex PCR; TCRdb keeps in-frame clones, though not all of them. The sample contains a few hundred thousand clones, roughly 84% of which appear only once. This receptor was taken from a middle-aged woman who had recovered from COVID-19. Material: PBMCs or T cells enriched from blood (not recorded which).

The CDR3 DNA sequence: TGTGCCAGCAGCTTAAGAGGGCGGGGAGAATACAATGAGCAGTTCTTC. This translates into CASSLRGRGEYNEQFF. The V call is TRBV7-2, the J call TRBJ2-1; D possibly corresponds to TRBD2 (6 bases). The CDR3 sequence is 16 residues long. The germline V gene encodes CDR1 SGHTA and CDR2 FQGNSA. Trimming took 2 bases from V and 4 from J, leaving 15 bases between them. Supplemented by reference TRBV7-2 and TRBJ2-1, the full variable domain reads GAGVSQSPSNKVTEKGKDVELRCDPISGHTALYWYRQSLGQGLEFLIYFQGNSAPDKSGLPSDRFSAERTGGSVSTLTIQRTQQEDSAVYLCASSLRGRGEYNEQFFGPGTRLTVL.